This note documents a single T cell receptor beta chain sequence. Its specificity is not known. These data originate in a study of cytomegalovirus exposure and HLA in healthy donors. Study findings and constraints: With later analysis, a missense DCLRE1C variant became linked to TCR beta V- and J-gene trimming. Common viral pathogens seemed to be connected with several of the most significant clusters, according to a later analysis.

Germline CDR1 SGHNT, CDR2 YYREEE (reference sequence). The junction had 9 bases not matched to a gene; V was cut back by 6 bases and J by 0 bases. This CDR3 has 17 residues. While unrecorded immune exposures were likely, the donors were nominally healthy when sampled. Primers: 60 Vbeta forward and 13 Jbeta reverse. The assay was immunoSEQ multiplex PCR, and TCRdb's table has in-frame clones only and misses some. This table has approximately 59,000 clones, 55% to 65% appearing once. The clonotype comes from a man aged 30 to 39 in good health and CMV-seronegative. The chain carries TRBV5-4 and TRBJ2-1; 10 bases map to TRBD2. Sequenced sample: PBMCs. The CDR3 here is CASNIRGLAVSYNEQFF. DNA for the CDR3: TGTGCCAGCAACATACGCGGACTAGCGGTCTCCTACAATGAGCAGTTCTTC.